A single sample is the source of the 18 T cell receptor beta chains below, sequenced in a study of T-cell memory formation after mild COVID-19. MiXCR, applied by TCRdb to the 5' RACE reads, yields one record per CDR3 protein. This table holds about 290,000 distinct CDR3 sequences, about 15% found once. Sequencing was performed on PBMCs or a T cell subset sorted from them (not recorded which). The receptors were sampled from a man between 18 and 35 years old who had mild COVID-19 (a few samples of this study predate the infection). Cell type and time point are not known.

The CDR3: CASSSLGGGEKETQYF. In DNA form, the CDR3 reads TGTGCCAGCAGCTCCCTGGGAGGAGGGGAGAAGGAGACCCAGTACTTC. V usage is TRBV5-4 and J usage is TRBJ2-5; D is possibly TRBD2 (6 bases). V lost 3 bases, J lost 5 bases, and 20 bases lay in between. Germline V gene lookup returns CDR1 SGHNT and CDR2 YYREEE (reference sequence). This CDR3 is 16 amino acids long.

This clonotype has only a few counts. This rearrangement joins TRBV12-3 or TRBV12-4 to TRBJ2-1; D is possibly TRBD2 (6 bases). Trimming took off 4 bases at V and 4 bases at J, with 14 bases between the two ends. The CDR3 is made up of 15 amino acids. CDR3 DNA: TGTGCCAGCAGTTGGGAACGGGGGAGTTACAATGAGCAGTTCTTC. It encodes CASSWERGSYNEQFF.

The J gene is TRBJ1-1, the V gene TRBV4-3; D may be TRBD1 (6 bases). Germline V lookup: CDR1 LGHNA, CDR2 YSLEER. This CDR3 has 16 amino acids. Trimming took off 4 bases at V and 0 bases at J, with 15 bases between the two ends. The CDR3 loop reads CASSPVGGQLNTEAFF. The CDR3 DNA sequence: TGCGCCAGCAGCCCAGTTGGGGGGCAACTGAACACTGAAGCTTTCTTT.

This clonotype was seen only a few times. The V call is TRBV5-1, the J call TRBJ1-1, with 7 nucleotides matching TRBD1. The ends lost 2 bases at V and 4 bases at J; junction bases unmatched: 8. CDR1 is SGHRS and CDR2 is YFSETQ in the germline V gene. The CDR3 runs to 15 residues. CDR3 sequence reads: CASSFRQGGGTEAFF. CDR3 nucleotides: TGCGCCAGCAGCTTTAGACAGGGCGGCGGCACTGAAGCTTTCTTT.

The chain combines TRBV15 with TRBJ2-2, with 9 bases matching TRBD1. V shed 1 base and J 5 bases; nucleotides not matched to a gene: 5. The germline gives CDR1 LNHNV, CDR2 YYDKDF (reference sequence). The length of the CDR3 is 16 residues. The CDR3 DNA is TGTGCCACCAGCAGAGGCCAGGACAGGGGAACCGGGGAGCTGTTTTTT. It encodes CATSRGQDRGTGELFF.

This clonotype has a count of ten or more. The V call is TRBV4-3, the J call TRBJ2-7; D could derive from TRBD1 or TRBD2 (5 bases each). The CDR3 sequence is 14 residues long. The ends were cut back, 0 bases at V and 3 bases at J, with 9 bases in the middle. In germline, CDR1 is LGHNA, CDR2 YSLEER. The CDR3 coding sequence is TGCGCCAGCAGCCAAGATCGAGGGGACTACGAGCAGTACTTC. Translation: CASSQDRGDYEQYF.

CDR3 residues: CAISETQVYEQYV. The CDR3 bases are TGTGCCATCAGTGAGACACAGGTCTACGAGCAGTACGTC. The chain is built from TRBV10-3 and TRBJ2-7; perhaps TRBD1 as D (5 bases). CDR1 is ENHRY and CDR2 is SYGVKD in the germline V gene. The CDR3 covers 13 residues. V shed 2 bases and J shed 3 bases, with 8 bases lying between them.

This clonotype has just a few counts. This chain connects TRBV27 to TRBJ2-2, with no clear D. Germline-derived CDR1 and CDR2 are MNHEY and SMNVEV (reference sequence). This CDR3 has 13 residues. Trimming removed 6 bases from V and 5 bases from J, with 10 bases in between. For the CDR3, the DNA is TGTGCCAGCAGAGCTGGTTGGACCGGGGAGCTGTTTTTT. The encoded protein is CASRAGWTGELFF.

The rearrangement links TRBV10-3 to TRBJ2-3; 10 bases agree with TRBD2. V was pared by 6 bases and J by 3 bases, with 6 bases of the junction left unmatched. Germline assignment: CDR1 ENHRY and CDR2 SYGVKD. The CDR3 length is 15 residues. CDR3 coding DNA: TGTGCCATCAGCCCAGCGGGGGGGAGGACAGATACGCAGTATTTT. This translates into CAISPAGGRTDTQYF.

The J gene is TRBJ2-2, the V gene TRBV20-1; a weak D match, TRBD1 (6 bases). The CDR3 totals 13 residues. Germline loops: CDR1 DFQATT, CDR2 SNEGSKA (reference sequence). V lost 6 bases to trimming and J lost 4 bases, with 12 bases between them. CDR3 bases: TGCAGTGCGAGGGACACGGGCACCGGGGAGCTGTTTTTT. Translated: CSARDTGTGELFF.

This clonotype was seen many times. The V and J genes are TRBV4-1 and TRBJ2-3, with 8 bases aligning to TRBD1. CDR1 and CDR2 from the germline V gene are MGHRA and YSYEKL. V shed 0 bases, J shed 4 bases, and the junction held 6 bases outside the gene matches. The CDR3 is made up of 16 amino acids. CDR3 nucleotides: TGCGCCAGCAGCCAAGACCCCAGGGGGCTGTCAGATACGCAGTATTTT. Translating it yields CASSQDPRGLSDTQYF.

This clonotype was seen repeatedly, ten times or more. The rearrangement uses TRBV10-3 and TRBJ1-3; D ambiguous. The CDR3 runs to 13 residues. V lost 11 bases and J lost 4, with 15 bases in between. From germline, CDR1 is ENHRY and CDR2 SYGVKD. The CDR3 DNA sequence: TGTGCCTCCCATCCACCGGCAGGAAACACCATATATTTT. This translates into CASHPPAGNTIYF.

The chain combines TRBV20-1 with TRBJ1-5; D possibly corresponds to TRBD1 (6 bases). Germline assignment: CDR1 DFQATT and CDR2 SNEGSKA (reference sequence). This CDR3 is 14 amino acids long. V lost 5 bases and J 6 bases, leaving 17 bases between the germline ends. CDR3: CSAPPRGGGQPQHF. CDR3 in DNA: TGCAGTGCTCCCCCGAGGGGGGGCGGTCAGCCCCAGCATTTT.

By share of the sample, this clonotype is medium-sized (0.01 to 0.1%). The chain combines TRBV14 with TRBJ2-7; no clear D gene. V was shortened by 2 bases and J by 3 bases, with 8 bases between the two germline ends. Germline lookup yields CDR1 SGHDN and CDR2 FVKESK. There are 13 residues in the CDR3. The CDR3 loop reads CASSQLGYYEQYF. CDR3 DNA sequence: TGTGCCAGCAGCCAACTAGGTTACTACGAGCAGTACTTC.

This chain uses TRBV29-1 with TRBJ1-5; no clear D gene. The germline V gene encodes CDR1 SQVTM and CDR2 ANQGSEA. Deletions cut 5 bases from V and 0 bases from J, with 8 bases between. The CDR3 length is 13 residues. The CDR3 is CSVTADSNQPQHF. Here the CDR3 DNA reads TGCAGCGTTACAGCAGATAGCAATCAGCCCCAGCATTTT. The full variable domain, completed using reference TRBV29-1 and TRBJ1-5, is SAVISQKPSRDICQRGTSLTIQCQVDSQVTMMFWYRQQPGQSLTLIATANQGSEATYESGFVIDKFPISRPNLTFSTLTVSNMSPEDSSIYLCSVTADSNQPQHFGDGTRLSIL.

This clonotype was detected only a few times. CDR3 amino acids: CASRDPAYEQYF. CDR3 nucleotide sequence: TGTGCCAGCCGAGACCCGGCCTACGAGCAGTACTTC. The chain couples TRBV6-5 to TRBJ2-7; D gene unclear. The V gene lost 8 bases and the J gene lost 2 bases, with 10 bases spanning the gap. The V gene's germline CDR1 is MNHEY and CDR2 SVGAGI. The CDR3 is made up of 12 amino acids.

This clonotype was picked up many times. CDR3 in amino acids: CASSLVSAATDTQYF. CDR3 DNA sequence: TGTGCCAGCAGCTTAGTTTCAGCGGCCACAGATACGCAGTATTTT. The genes are TRBV7-9 and TRBJ2-3; weak D call: TRBD2 (5 bases). CDR3 length equals 15 residues. V was pared by 1 base and J by 2 bases, with 10 bases between. Germline-derived CDR1 and CDR2 are SEHNR and FQNEAQ (reference sequence).

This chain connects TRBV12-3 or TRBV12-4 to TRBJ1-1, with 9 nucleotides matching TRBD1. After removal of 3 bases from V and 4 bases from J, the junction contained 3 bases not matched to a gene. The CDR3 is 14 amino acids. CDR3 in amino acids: CASSFTTGGTEAFF. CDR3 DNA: TGTGCCAGCAGTTTTACGACAGGGGGCACTGAAGCTTTCTTT.